The clone carrying this T cell receptor beta chain has just a few counts. Its cognate antigen is unknown. This record comes from a study of cytomegalovirus exposure and HLA in healthy donors. Vbeta (60) and Jbeta (13) primers were used in the PCR. Here immunoSEQ multiplex PCR was the method, and the copy in TCRdb shows in-frame clones only, minus some. Here the sample spans approximately 110,000 clones, 77% being singletons. Looked up from germline, CDR1 is WSHSY and CDR2 is SAAADI. The CDR3 consists of 14 residues. Trimming pared 8 bases from V and 0 bases from J, leaving 11 bases between. Broader study findings: According to the study, around 150 TCR beta chains were cytomegalovirus-associated.

Sequenced: PBMCs. This sequence joins TRBV10-2 and TRBJ2-1; no clear D gene. The TCR sequence derives from a human donor in good health. The CDR3 DNA reads as TGCGCCAGCCGCGACTTAAACTCCTACAATGAGCAGTTCTTC. This sequence encodes CASRDLNSYNEQFF.